A single sample is the source of the 18 T cell receptor beta chains below, sequenced in a study of molecular identifiers for immune sequencing clone quantification. TCRdb re-called the PCR reads through MiXCR, storing one row per CDR3 protein. The data contain some 580,000 distinct CDR3 sequences, 25% of them seen just once; the ten biggest clones take up about 0.81%. Sequencing was done on a sample of naive CD8+ T cells from blood, with Jurkat cell RNA spiked in. Subset reported: FACS-sorted CD8+CD4-CCR7+CD45RA+ naive T cells. The receptors originated from a human donor in good health. Some libraries in this study had Jurkat cell RNA spiked in.

This clonotype showed up many times. The chain couples TRBV29-1 to TRBJ2-1, with D tentatively TRBD2 (6 bases). CDR3 size: 13 residues. V was clipped by 5 bases and J by 9 bases, with 17 bases between them. Germline V gene lookup returns CDR1 SQVTM and CDR2 ANQGSEA. The CDR3 nucleotides read TGCAGCGTTTTGTGGAGGGCTAACGGTGAGCAGTTCTTC. It specifies CSVLWRANGEQFF.

About this clonotype: A read error may explain this, as a much larger clone is one base away. The gene calls are TRBV15 and TRBJ2-3, with D possibly called TRBD1 or TRBD2 (5 bases each). The CDR3 is 16 amino acids. The germline gives CDR1 LNHNV, CDR2 YYDKDF (reference sequence). Here the CDR3 reads CATSREGDGTTDTRYF. The CDR3 DNA reads TGTGCCACCAGCAGAGAGGGGGACGGAACCACAGATACGCGGTATTTT.

The sample holds many counts of this clonotype. J is TRBJ2-7 and V is TRBV4-1; D may match TRBD1 or TRBD2 (5 bases each). The CDR3 contains 13 residues. V was pared by 0 bases and J by 7 bases, with 10 bases between. The V gene's germline CDR1 is MGHRA and CDR2 YSYEKL. CDR3 nucleotide sequence: TGCGCCAGCAGCCAAGAGGGGGTCCGTGAGCAGTACTTC. This gives the protein CASSQEGVREQYF.

This chain uses TRBV27 with TRBJ2-2; possibly TRBD2 for D (5 bases). The germline V and J ends were trimmed by 6 bases and 4 bases, with 12 bases remaining between them. This CDR3 region has 14 residues. Germline CDR1 is MNHEY and CDR2 is SMNVEV (reference sequence). This CDR3 is CASSLGRGTGELFF. CDR3 nucleotides: TGTGCCAGCAGCCTCGGACGGGGCACCGGGGAGCTGTTTTTT.

The rearrangement joins TRBV20-1 to TRBJ2-3; D gene unclear. Trimming shortened V by 0 bases and J by 8 bases, and 21 bases separated the two germline ends. This CDR3 is built from 16 residues. CDR1 and CDR2 from the germline V gene are DFQATT and SNEGSKA (reference sequence). The CDR3 loop is CSARDMGFLRRGTQYF. As DNA, the CDR3 is TGCAGTGCTAGAGATATGGGATTTCTACGGCGAGGTACGCAGTATTTT.

This clonotype was detected many times. V gene TRBV12-3 or TRBV12-4 combines with J gene TRBJ2-3, with 10 nucleotides matching TRBD1. Trimming at V came to 4 bases and at J to 4 bases, leaving 8 bases not matched to a gene. CDR3 length: 16 amino acids. CDR3 nucleotide sequence: TGTGCCAGCAGTTCCCCGGGACAGGGGTTAGCAGATACGCAGTATTTT. It translates to CASSSPGQGLADTQYF.

This clonotype appeared a single time. One end of the junction varies from germline; a read error may be responsible. The chain carries TRBV4-1 and TRBJ1-6, with D unclear. Per the germline V gene, CDR1 is MGHRA and CDR2 is YSYEKL. The CDR3 runs 16 residues. This CDR3 is CARSQEARPGNSPLHF. The DNA of the CDR3 is TGCGCCCGCAGCCAAGAAGCCCGGCCGGGGAATTCACCCCTCCACTTT.

This clonotype was observed a few times. The CDR3 coding sequence is TGTGCCAGCAGCTTAGGGGGACAGGGGGGGCAGTACTTC. This encodes CASSLGGQGGQYF. The V and J genes are TRBV7-6 and TRBJ2-7, with 11 bases matching TRBD1. The trim removed 1 base at V and 9 bases at J, leaving 2 bases unmatched. Per germline, CDR1 SGHVS and CDR2 FNYEAQ. The CDR3 length is 13 residues.

Concerning this clonotype itself: A read error may account for a junction end that differs from germline. The chain couples TRBV6-2 or TRBV6-3 to TRBJ1-2; D is unclear. The CDR3 sequence is 15 residues long. Germline V CDR1 and CDR2: MNHEY, SVGEGT. The CDR3 region is CASGYFLGLDYGYTF. CDR3 DNA sequence: TGTGCCAGCGGTTACTTCTTAGGACTAGACTATGGCTACACCTTC.

Remarks on this clonotype: Likely a read error: the CDR3 ends without its conserved phenylalanine or tryptophan. The chain joins TRBV19 to TRBJ1-2; no reliable D call. Trimming pared 5 bases from V and 3 bases from J, leaving 16 bases between. This CDR3 has 15 amino acids. Germline V gene sequence: CDR1 LNHDA, CDR2 SQIVND (reference sequence). The CDR3: CASSSPGDDYYGYTL. CDR3 sequence (DNA): TGTGCCAGTAGTTCCCCTGGGGATGATTACTATGGCTACACCCTC.

This chain connects TRBV5-6 to TRBJ1-1; maybe TRBD1 (6 bases). The CDR3 runs to 15 residues. Germline-derived CDR1 and CDR2 are SGHDT and YYEEEE. The V end was cut by 4 bases, the J end by 8 bases, with 21 bases between. The CDR3 loop reads CASSRDGQWLPEAFF. CDR3 nucleotide sequence: TGTGCCAGCAGCAGAGACGGACAGTGGCTTCCCGAAGCTTTCTTT.

This clonotype turned up a few times. The chain joins TRBV28 to TRBJ2-5; D unresolved. Deletions cut 7 bases from V and 4 bases from J, with 16 bases between. Germline CDR1 MDHEN, CDR2 SYDVKM. This CDR3 has 14 residues. The chain's CDR3 is CASNQAVQSETQYF. CDR3 nucleotide sequence: TGTGCCAGCAACCAGGCGGTTCAGTCAGAGACCCAGTACTTC.

There are a few counts of this clonotype. The gene calls are TRBV19 and TRBJ2-2; TRBD1 aligns across 12 bases. The CDR3 sequence is 17 residues long. Germline CDR1 reads LNHDA; CDR2 reads SQIVND (reference sequence). V shed 1 base and J 7 bases; nucleotides not matched to a gene: 7. CDR3 bases: TGTGCCAGTAGTATAGGGGACAGGGGGCTTTCCGGCGGGGAGCTGTTTTTT. It translates to CASSIGDRGLSGGELFF.

The gene calls are TRBV20-1 and TRBJ2-7; D gene unclear. This CDR3 is built from 13 residues. V shed 2 bases and J shed 0 bases, with 8 bases lying between them. Looked up from germline, CDR1 is DFQATT and CDR2 is SNEGSKA (reference sequence). This CDR3 is CSARFPGSYEQYF. CDR3 DNA: TGCAGTGCTAGATTCCCCGGCTCCTACGAGCAGTACTTC.

In this sample, this clonotype turned up many times. The chain links TRBV7-9 to TRBJ1-5; 8 positions match TRBD1. V shed 0 bases and J 6 bases; nucleotides not matched to a gene: 4. This CDR3 spans 15 amino acids. Germline V CDR1 and CDR2: SEHNR, FQNEAQ (reference sequence). The CDR3 nucleotides are TGTGCCAGCAGCTTAGCGGACAGGGAGGCTCAGCCCCAGCATTTT. This codes for CASSLADREAQPQHF.

There are a few counts of this clonotype. V gene TRBV7-9 combines with J gene TRBJ2-1; D could derive from TRBD1 or TRBD2 (6 bases each). The V end lost 1 base, the J end lost 6 bases, and 10 bases lay between the germline ends. CDR1 SEHNR and CDR2 FQNEAQ come from the germline V gene (reference sequence). This CDR3 is built from 14 residues. The CDR3 DNA sequence: TGTGCCAGCAGCTTAGGGGGGGCCCCCAATGAGCAGTTCTTC. This encodes CASSLGGAPNEQFF.

This clonotype showed up many times. The chain couples TRBV20-1 to TRBJ2-7; 11 bases line up with TRBD1. V was pared by 5 bases and J by 6 bases, with 6 bases of the junction left unmatched. This CDR3 has 13 amino acids. CDR1 DFQATT and CDR2 SNEGSKA come from the germline V gene (reference sequence). The CDR3 sequence is CSALGTGGGEQYF. CDR3 coding DNA: TGCAGTGCTCTCGGGACAGGGGGAGGCGAGCAGTACTTC.

With regard to this clonotype: This may stem from a read error, because a much larger clone lies one nucleotide away. Here the CDR3 reads CSVEDQDRANTGELFF. Here the CDR3 DNA reads TGCAGCGTTGAAGATCAGGACAGAGCAAACACCGGGGAGCTGTTTTTT. The chain uses TRBV29-1 and TRBJ2-2, with D possibly matching TRBD1 (6 bases). The CDR3 consists of 16 residues. Looked up from germline, CDR1 is SQVTM and CDR2 is ANQGSEA. V was cut by 0 bases and J by 2 bases, with 13 bases left in between.